Sequencing of this TCR beta chain was carried out in a study of T cell repertoires in cytomegalovirus infection. Study summary: The authors relied on CMV epitopes, both recently identified HLA-C-restricted and well-studied HLA-B-restricted. Public TCR beta signatures provided an indication of both CMV infection and a matching HLA type. Study conclusions and caveats: Dominating the ex vivo response were TCR beta clonotypes that were CMV-specific and HLA-C-restricted. Using cumulative public TCR beta family frequency, the authors identified those who carried CMV together with the relevant HLA.

The CDR3 totals 12 residues. From germline, CDR1 is MNHEY and CDR2 SVGAGI. The V and J ends lost 5 bases and 4 bases respectively, with 8 bases between them. In TCRdb, the reads were re-called with MiXCR into one record per CDR3 protein. The data show approximately 390,000 distinct CDR3 sequences, with about 35% seen just once and around an eighth held by the top ten. Regarding this clonotype: Its cognate antigen is unknown.

This clonotype originated in a human donor in good health (CMV status not recorded). Some clones in this sample may be carry-over from other donors' samples. The sequences come from cultured PBMCs, collected from culture after CMV antigen stimulation. This chain joins TRBV6-5 and TRBJ1-1; D is ambiguous. This chain's CDR3 is CASSNGRTEAFF. The CDR3 nucleotides are TGTGCCAGCAGTAACGGACGCACTGAAGCTTTCTTT.